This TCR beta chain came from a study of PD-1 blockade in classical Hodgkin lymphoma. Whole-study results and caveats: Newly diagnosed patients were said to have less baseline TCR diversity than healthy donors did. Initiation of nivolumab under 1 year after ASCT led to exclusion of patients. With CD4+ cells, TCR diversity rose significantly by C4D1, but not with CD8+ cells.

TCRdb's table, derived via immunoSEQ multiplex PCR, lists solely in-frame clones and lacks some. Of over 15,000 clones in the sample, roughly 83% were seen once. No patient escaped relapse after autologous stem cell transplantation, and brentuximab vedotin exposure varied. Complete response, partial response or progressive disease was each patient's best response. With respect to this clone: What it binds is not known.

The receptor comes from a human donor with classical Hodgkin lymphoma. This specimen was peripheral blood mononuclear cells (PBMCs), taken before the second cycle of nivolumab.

CDR3 sequence: CASSEILSTGSQYF. The CDR3 nucleotides are TGTGCCAGCAGTGAAATCTTGAGTACAGGGTCGCAGTATTTT. This rearrangement joins TRBV6-1 to TRBJ2-3, with D possibly being TRBD1 (6 bases). This CDR3 comprises 14 residues. Germline loops: CDR1 MNHNS, CDR2 SASEGT. Deletions cut 2 bases from V and 10 bases from J, with 16 bases between.